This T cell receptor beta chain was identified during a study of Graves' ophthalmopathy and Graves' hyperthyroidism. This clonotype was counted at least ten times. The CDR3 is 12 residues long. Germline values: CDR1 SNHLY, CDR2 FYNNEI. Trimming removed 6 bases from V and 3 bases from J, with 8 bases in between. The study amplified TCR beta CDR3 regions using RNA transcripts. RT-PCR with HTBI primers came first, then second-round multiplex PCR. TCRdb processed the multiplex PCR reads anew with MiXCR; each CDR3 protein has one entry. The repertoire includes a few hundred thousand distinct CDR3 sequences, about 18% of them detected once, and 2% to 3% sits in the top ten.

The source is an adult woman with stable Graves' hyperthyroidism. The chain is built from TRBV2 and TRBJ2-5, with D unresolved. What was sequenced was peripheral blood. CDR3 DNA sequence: TGTGCCAGCAGCCTCTTTAAAGAGACCCAGTACTTC. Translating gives CASSLFKETQYF.